This entry describes one T cell receptor (beta chain). No antigen is known for it. V lost 7 bases and J 3 bases, leaving 15 bases between the germline ends. The CDR3 has 14 residues. The V gene's germline CDR1 is SNHLY and CDR2 FYNNEI. This sample was taken from a study of memory CD4+ T cells and cytomegalovirus serostatus. Study background: Donors were healthy Belgian adults, 10 or so CMV seropositive and 20 to 25 seronegative. General study points: Of under 200 reported CMV TCRbeta sequences, under 80 were found in memory CD4+ repertoires.

Single viable CD3+CD4+CD8-CD45RO+ cells were sorted as the memory CD4+ T cells. Donors' CMV status reflects serum IgG against pp150, pp28, p38, p52. TCRdb keeps only in-frame clones here, not all; method: immunoSEQ multiplex PCR. In the table there are tens of thousands of clones, 76% of which are singletons. The chain has TRBV2 and TRBJ2-5, with D perhaps matching TRBD2 (6 bases). The clonotype comes from an adult in good health and CMV-seropositive. Sequencing was performed on memory CD4+ T cells from blood. The CDR3 nucleotides are TGTGCCAGCATACGTGGGGGAGGTGAAGAGACCCAGTACTTC. Its protein is CASIRGGGEETQYF.